This is a list of T cell receptor beta chains from one sample in a study of CD8 T cells in ankylosing spondylitis. In TCRdb, the 5' RACE reads were re-called with MiXCR into one record per CDR3 protein. The top ten hold over 0.9% of the sample, which has about 440,000 distinct CDR3 sequences, roughly a sixth seen once. The sequenced sample consisted of blood, either unsorted or a sorted T cell fraction (not recorded which). Receptors originate from a male donor with ankylosing spondylitis. CDR3s include the opening cysteine and the closing phenylalanine or tryptophan. A D gene is named only where the DNA matches it firmly. Not every row has a clone size; where given, it reads once, few, many or a size class.

CDR3	DNA	V	J	D	size
CASSSIAAYNEQFF	TGTGCCAGCAGCTCCATAGCGGCCTACAATGAGCAGTTCTTC	TRBV7-6	TRBJ2-1	NA	NA
CASRLKGGAGYTF	TGTGCCAGCAGATTAAAGGGGGGCGCTGGGTACACCTTC	TRBV6-5	TRBJ1-2	NA	NA
CATTSSYQFTGELFF	TGTGCCACCACATCCAGTTATCAGTTCACCGGGGAGCTGTTTTTT	TRBV28	TRBJ2-2	NA	NA
CASSKKGGWGKVSTDTQYF	TGTGCCAGCAGCAAAAAAGGAGGTTGGGGGAAAGTCAGCACAGATACGCAGTATTTT	TRBV21-1	TRBJ2-3	NA	few
CSASLGGLDTQYF	TGCAGTGCTAGCCTCGGGGGCTTGGATACGCAGTATTTT	TRBV20-1	TRBJ2-3	NA	NA
CAINDRPNTGELFF	TGTGCCATCAATGACAGACCGAACACCGGGGAGCTGTTTTTT	TRBV10-3	TRBJ2-2	NA	many
CASSLGRGRGYGYTF	TGTGCCAGCAGCTTGGGGCGGGGGCGCGGCTATGGCTACACCTTC	TRBV5-6	TRBJ1-2	NA	few
CAWTGRLAKNIQYF	TGTGCCTGGACGGGTCGGTTAGCCAAAAACATTCAGTACTTC	TRBV30	TRBJ2-4	NA	NA
CASSLNPAAGGAFF	TGTGCCAGCAGCTTAAATCCCGCTGCCGGGGGCGCGTTCTTC	TRBV7-3	TRBJ2-1	NA	NA
CASSRMLGTRSYNEQFF	TGCGCCAGCAGCCGAATGCTTGGGACTCGCTCCTACAATGAGCAGTTCTTC	TRBV4-1	TRBJ2-1	NA	NA
CSASTGQGLGNTIYF	TGCAGTGCTTCCACTGGACAGGGCCTTGGAAACACCATATATTTT	TRBV20-1	TRBJ1-3	TRBD1	NA
CASSFYGSENTIYF	TGTGCCAGCAGTTTTTATGGCTCTGAAAACACCATATATTTT	TRBV12-3/TRBV12-4	TRBJ1-3	NA	few